Following are 28 T cell receptor beta chains from one sample sequenced in a study of T-cell memory formation after mild COVID-19 (dated by TCRdb to 2020 to 2022). Receptor amplification or capture employed 5' RACE. Sequenced on an Illumina NovaSeq 6000. TCRdb applied fastp at Q25 and MiXCR to the public reads, then kept only in-frame beta chains. Duplicate CDR3 protein sequences are folded into a single record with the most common DNA and genes. This sample gives tens of thousands of distinct CDR3 sequences in total; around 7% of them show up just once. The ten largest clones take up around 14% of the sample. Sequencing was carried out using PBMCs or a T cell subset sorted from them (not recorded which). These receptor sequences come from an adult woman who had mild COVID-19 (a few samples of this study predate the infection). The sample titles of this study are shuffled in the database, so cell type and time point are left out; the donor was told from shared clones.

This clonotype was found many times. The J gene is TRBJ1-6, the V gene TRBV20-1; no firm D call. Trimming took off 3 bases at V and 8 bases at J, with 11 bases between the two ends. The CDR3 extends over 13 amino acids. The germline V gene has CDR1 DFQATT and CDR2 SNEGSKA (reference sequence). Written as DNA, the CDR3 is TGCAGTGCTAGTACGGCTGCGGATTCACCCCTCCACTTT. This gives the protein CSASTAADSPLHF.

There are many counts of this clonotype. This chain uses TRBV4-3 with TRBJ2-2; D assignment may be TRBD1 or TRBD2 (5 bases each). Germline V gene data show CDR1 as LGHNA and CDR2 as YSLEER. Between the trimmed V and J ends, which lost 4 bases and 4 bases, there was a span of 10 bases. This CDR3 is built from 14 residues. CDR3 nucleotide sequence: TGCGCCAGCAGCCTGGTGAGGGGCACCGGGGAGCTGTTTTTT. Amino acid sequence: CASSLVRGTGELFF.

This clonotype came up many times. This chain uses TRBV19 with TRBJ1-5; TRBD1 matches at 8 bases. With 7 bases clipped from V and 7 bases from J, the junction kept 6 bases outside the gene matches. This CDR3 is built from 13 residues. Germline assignment: CDR1 LNHDA and CDR2 SQIVND (reference sequence). The CDR3 sequence: CASNPGGYQPQHF. The CDR3 bases are TGTGCCAGTAACCCAGGGGGCTACCAGCCCCAGCATTTT.

This clonotype occurred many times. The chain couples TRBV20-1 to TRBJ1-1; possible D gene TRBD1, 6 bases. The CDR3 extends over 15 amino acids. Germline CDR1 and CDR2: DFQATT and SNEGSKA (reference sequence). V was trimmed by 4 bases and J by 1 base, leaving 16 bases between them. The CDR3 sequence is CSAMRGGGKNTEAFF. DNA for the CDR3: TGCAGTGCTATGAGGGGAGGGGGGAAGAACACTGAAGCTTTCTTT.

The J gene is TRBJ1-5, the V gene TRBV27; the D is unclear. The CDR3 is 16 amino acids. The germline V gene encodes CDR1 MNHEY and CDR2 SMNVEV (reference sequence). V was shortened by 5 bases and J by 0 bases, with 14 bases between the two germline ends. CDR3 protein: CASSPRPPYSNQPQHF. In nucleotides, the CDR3 is TGTGCCAGCAGTCCACGGCCCCCTTATAGCAATCAGCCCCAGCATTTT.

At least ten counts were recorded for this clonotype. V gene TRBV7-3 combines with J gene TRBJ2-1; 12 positions agree with TRBD2. This CDR3 region has 15 residues. CDR1 SGHTA and CDR2 FQGTGA come from the germline V gene. V lost 3 bases, J lost 4 bases, and 1 base stayed unmatched. In DNA form, the CDR3 reads TGTGCCAGCAGCTTGGGGACTAGCGGGTACAATGAGCAGTTCTTC. Translating gives CASSLGTSGYNEQFF.

This clonotype was counted between two and nine times. The chain is built from TRBV6-1 and TRBJ2-7; unclear D gene. The CDR3 is 15 residues long. V lost 2 bases to trimming and J lost 2 bases, with 13 bases between them. Germline V gene lookup returns CDR1 MNHNS and CDR2 SASEGT. DNA for the CDR3: TGTGCCAGCAGTGAAAGACATTTGGAAGCCTACGAGCAGTACTTC. Its protein is CASSERHLEAYEQYF.

The sample holds many counts of this clonotype. V gene TRBV12-3 or TRBV12-4 combines with J gene TRBJ2-7; D is undetermined. The CDR3 is made up of 12 amino acids. V was cut by 1 base and J by 6 bases, with 7 bases left in between. The CDR3 DNA reads TGTGCCAGCAGTTTAGGGGCAGGCGAGCAGTACTTC. It translates to CASSLGAGEQYF.

Ten or more counts support this clonotype. The chain has TRBV27 and TRBJ1-1; D perhaps matches TRBD1 (5 bases). V lost 6 bases and J lost 1, with 18 bases in between. Looked up from germline, CDR1 is MNHEY and CDR2 is SMNVEV (reference sequence). CDR3 length: 16 residues. CDR3 sequence: CASRAKRGSTNTEAFF. Written as DNA, the CDR3 is TGTGCCAGCAGAGCGAAACGGGGCTCGACGAACACTGAAGCTTTCTTT.

This clonotype was seen repeatedly, ten times or more. The chain joins TRBV29-1 to TRBJ2-7, with 8 bases fitting TRBD1. The CDR3 is 14 amino acids. The trim removed 2 bases at V and 2 bases at J, leaving 5 bases unmatched. The V gene's germline CDR1 is SQVTM and CDR2 ANQGSEA. CDR3 nucleotide sequence: TGCAGCGTTGAAAGGACAGGGTCACCCTACGAGCAGTACTTC. This encodes CSVERTGSPYEQYF.

This rearrangement joins TRBV5-4 to TRBJ1-1; no clear D. The V gene lost 4 bases and the J gene lost 0 bases, with 13 bases spanning the gap. The CDR3 length is 15 residues. Germline CDR1 and CDR2: SGHNT and YYREEE (reference sequence). CDR3 in amino acids: CASSPRPIMNTEAFF. In DNA, the CDR3 is TGTGCCAGCAGCCCCCGACCGATCATGAACACTGAAGCTTTCTTT.

This clonotype was seen many times. The chain couples TRBV3-1 to TRBJ2-5, with TRBD1 identical over 7 bases. The germline V gene encodes CDR1 LGHDT and CDR2 YNNKEL (reference sequence). There are 12 residues in the CDR3. V was pared by 8 bases and J by 1 base, with 1 base of the junction left unmatched. DNA of the CDR3: TGTGCCAGCGCAGGGGGCCAAGAGACCCAGTACTTC. This translates into CASAGGQETQYF.

This clonotype was seen repeatedly, ten times or more. V gene TRBV9 combines with J gene TRBJ2-2, with D perhaps being TRBD1 or TRBD2 (5 bases each). This CDR3 comprises 14 residues. Germline V gene data show CDR1 as SGDLS and CDR2 as YYNGEE. V was trimmed by 0 bases and J by 7 bases, leaving 10 bases between them. CDR3 residues: CASSVASGRGELFF. The CDR3 bases are TGTGCCAGCAGCGTAGCTTCGGGGCGCGGGGAGCTGTTTTTT.

There are many counts of this clonotype. The chain links TRBV27 to TRBJ1-1; D is uncertain. Trimming pared 5 bases from V and 4 bases from J, leaving 14 bases between. The length of the CDR3 is 14 residues. Looked up from germline, CDR1 is MNHEY and CDR2 is SMNVEV (reference sequence). Here the CDR3 DNA reads TGTGCCAGCAGTAGACGGGCCCCAGGCACTGAAGCTTTCTTT. This sequence encodes CASSRRAPGTEAFF.

In this sample, this clonotype is medium-sized. The chain links TRBV4-2 to TRBJ2-3, with D unresolved. This CDR3 has 11 amino acids. Per the germline V gene, CDR1 is LGHNA and CDR2 is YNFKEQ. Trimming stripped 2 bases from V and 5 bases from J, with 2 bases between. The DNA for the CDR3 is TGTGCCAGCAGCCAACGAGATACGCAGTATTTT. Encoded protein: CASSQRDTQYF.

This clonotype was observed a handful of times. The chain has TRBV7-6 and TRBJ2-3, with D maybe TRBD2 (6 bases). The CDR3 has 16 amino acids. The germline V and J ends were trimmed by 1 base and 6 bases, with 17 bases remaining between them. Per germline, CDR1 SGHVS and CDR2 FNYEAQ. DNA for the CDR3: TGTGCCAGCAGCTTAGGGGGGGTACTAGCACTGGATACGCAGTATTTT. Encoded protein: CASSLGGVLALDTQYF.

This clonotype was counted many times. V usage is TRBV6-5 and J usage is TRBJ2-2, with D tentatively TRBD1 (5 bases). Trimming left V 6 bases short and J 2 bases short, with 10 bases between. Per germline, CDR1 MNHEY and CDR2 SVGAGI. The CDR3 runs 14 residues. CDR3 residues: CASRETVNTGELFF. Here the CDR3 DNA reads TGTGCCAGCAGAGAGACAGTTAACACCGGGGAGCTGTTTTTT.

This clonotype appeared many times. V usage is TRBV9 and J usage is TRBJ2-3; unclear D gene. Germline CDR1 reads SGDLS; CDR2 reads YYNGEE. V lost 0 bases, J lost 6 bases, and 11 bases lay in between. The CDR3 contains 14 residues. The CDR3 protein is CASSVGTIGDTQYF. CDR3 DNA sequence: TGTGCCAGCAGCGTAGGGACCATCGGGGATACGCAGTATTTT.

This clonotype was seen at least ten times. The rearrangement joins TRBV11-3 to TRBJ2-1; D perhaps matches TRBD2 (5 bases). This CDR3 is built from 14 residues. Trimming cost V 5 bases and J 8 bases, with 16 bases left between them. The germline CDR1 and CDR2 sequences are SGHNT and YENEEA. The CDR3 sequence: CASSPRAPNDEQFF. The CDR3 region has the DNA TGTGCCAGCAGCCCGAGGGCCCCTAATGATGAGCAGTTCTTC.

This clonotype was recorded many times. The chain couples TRBV20-1 to TRBJ2-3; D remains unclear. Trimming removed 3 bases at V and 6 bases at J, with 13 bases between. The CDR3 length is 13 residues. Germline V CDR1 and CDR2: DFQATT, SNEGSKA (reference sequence). Here the CDR3 DNA reads TGCAGTGCTAGCCCCCTCGATAGGGATACGCAGTATTTT. Translation: CSASPLDRDTQYF.

This clonotype was found many times. CDR3 sequence reads: CASSQEKQASGNVLTF. In nucleotides, the CDR3 is TGTGCCAGCAGCCAAGAGAAGCAGGCCAGTGGCAACGTCCTGACTTTC. The V and J genes are TRBV14 and TRBJ2-6; D gene ambiguous. The V and J ends lost 0 bases and 9 bases respectively, with 15 bases between them. The germline V gene encodes CDR1 SGHDN and CDR2 FVKESK. The CDR3 consists of 16 residues. Complete variable domain (other parts from reference TRBV14 and TRBJ2-6): EAGVTQFPSHSVIEKGQTVTLRCDPISGHDNLYWYRRVMGKEIKFLLHFVKESKQDESGMPNNRFLAERTGGTYSTLKVQPAELEDSGVYFCASSQEKQASGNVLTFGAGSRLTVL.

This clonotype came up many times. The rearrangement links TRBV4-3 to TRBJ1-5, with 7 positions matching TRBD1. V dropped 0 bases and J dropped 4; count of bases not matched to a gene: 3. Germline values: CDR1 LGHNA, CDR2 YSLEER. This CDR3 is 15 amino acids long. CDR3: CASSQETGNNQPQHF. CDR3 nucleotides: TGCGCCAGCAGCCAAGAGACAGGGAATAATCAGCCCCAGCATTTT.

This clonotype was detected ten times or more. The genes are TRBV9 and TRBJ2-5, with D possibly being TRBD2 (5 bases). Germline CDR1 is SGDLS and CDR2 is YYNGEE. The CDR3 length is 14 residues. V was trimmed by 0 bases and J by 4 bases, leaving 10 bases between them. CDR3 DNA sequence: TGTGCCAGCAGCGTAGCTACTGCGGGAGAGACCCAGTACTTC. Amino acids: CASSVATAGETQYF.

This clonotype was seen more than once but under ten times. V gene TRBV18 combines with J gene TRBJ2-2; 7 nucleotides agree with TRBD2. The CDR3 sequence is 16 residues long. With 1 base clipped from V and 0 bases from J, the junction kept 2 bases outside the gene matches. In germline, CDR1 is KGHSH, CDR2 LQKENI. CDR3 amino acids: CASSPQAGSNTGELFF. CDR3 nucleotides: TGTGCCAGCTCACCACAAGCGGGATCGAACACCGGGGAGCTGTTTTTT.

This clonotype has only a few counts. The J gene is TRBJ2-3, the V gene TRBV3-1; 7 nucleotides line up with TRBD2. The V and J ends lost 4 bases and 6 bases, in that order; junction bases with no gene match: 10. The germline gives CDR1 LGHDT, CDR2 YNNKEL (reference sequence). This CDR3 region has 15 residues. Here the CDR3 reads CASSPYGGGRDTQYF. The CDR3 DNA reads TGTGCCAGCAGCCCCTACGGCGGGGGACGGGATACGCAGTATTTT.

This chain connects TRBV7-2 to TRBJ2-5; D is ambiguous. The CDR3 totals 11 residues. The V end lost 5 bases, the J end lost 6 bases, and 7 bases lay between the germline ends. Germline V gives CDR1 SGHTA, CDR2 FQGNSA. The CDR3 DNA reads as TGTGCCAGCAGCCAGCGACAGACCCAGTACTTC. Protein product: CASSQRQTQYF.

This clonotype was seen only once. This rearrangement joins TRBV6-5 to TRBJ2-3, with D perhaps matching TRBD1 or TRBD2 (9 bases each). The CDR3 extends over 16 amino acids. Germline-derived CDR1 and CDR2 are MNHEY and SVGAGI. Trimming shortened V by 5 bases and J by 5 bases, and 20 bases separated the two germline ends. This chain's CDR3 is CASSSGGTGIRDTQYF. The CDR3 DNA sequence: TGTGCCAGCAGTAGCGGGGGGACAGGGATAAGAGATACGCAGTATTTT.

The V and J genes are TRBV5-1 and TRBJ1-1; 7 positions agree with TRBD1. The CDR3 is made up of 17 amino acids. Looked up from germline, CDR1 is SGHRS and CDR2 is YFSETQ. J lost 1 base, V lost 0 bases, and 9 bases had no gene match. This CDR3 reads CASSLGPGGEGNTEAFF. CDR3 sequence (DNA): TGCGCCAGCAGCTTGGGCCCAGGGGGAGAGGGGAACACTGAAGCTTTCTTT.